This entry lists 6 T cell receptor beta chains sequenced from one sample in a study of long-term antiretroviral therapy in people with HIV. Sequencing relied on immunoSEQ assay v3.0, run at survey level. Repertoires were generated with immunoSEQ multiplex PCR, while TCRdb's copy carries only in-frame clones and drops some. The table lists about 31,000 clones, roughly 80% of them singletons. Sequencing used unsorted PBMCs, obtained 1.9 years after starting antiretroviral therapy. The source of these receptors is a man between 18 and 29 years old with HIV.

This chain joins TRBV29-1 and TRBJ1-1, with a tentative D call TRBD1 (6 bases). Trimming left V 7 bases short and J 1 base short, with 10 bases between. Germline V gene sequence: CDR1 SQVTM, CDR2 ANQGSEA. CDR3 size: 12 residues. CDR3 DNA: TGCAGCGGGCACAGGGCGAACACTGAAGCTTTCTTT. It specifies CSGHRANTEAFF. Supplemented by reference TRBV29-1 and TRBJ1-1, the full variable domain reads SAVISQKPSRDICQRGTSLTIQCQVDSQVTMMFWYRQQPGQSLTLIATANQGSEATYESGFVIDKFPISRPNLTFSTLTVSNMSPEDSSIYLCSGHRANTEAFFGQGTRLTVV.

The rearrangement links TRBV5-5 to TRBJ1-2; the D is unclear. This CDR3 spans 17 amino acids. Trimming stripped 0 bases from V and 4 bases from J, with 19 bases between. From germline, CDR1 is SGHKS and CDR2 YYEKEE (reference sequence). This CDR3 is CASSLEIGSRGGYGYTF. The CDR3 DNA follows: TGTGCCAGCAGCTTGGAGATAGGTTCGCGGGGTGGCTATGGCTACACCTTC.

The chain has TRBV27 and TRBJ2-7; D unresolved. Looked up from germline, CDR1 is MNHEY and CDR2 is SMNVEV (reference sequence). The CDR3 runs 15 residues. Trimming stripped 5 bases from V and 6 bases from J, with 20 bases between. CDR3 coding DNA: TGTGCCAGCAGTAAGATGGATAATGTGATCCGCGAGCAGTACTTC. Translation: CASSKMDNVIREQYF.

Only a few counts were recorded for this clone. CDR3: CASSLRRGQFNSPLHF. The CDR3 DNA reads as TGTGCCAGCAGCTTAAGAAGAGGACAGTTTAATTCACCCCTCCACTTT. This sequence joins TRBV7-2 and TRBJ1-6; TRBD1 is a possible D gene (6 bases). This CDR3 spans 16 amino acids. Germline V CDR1 and CDR2: SGHTA, FQGNSA. Trimming took off 2 bases at V and 6 bases at J, with 14 bases between the two ends.

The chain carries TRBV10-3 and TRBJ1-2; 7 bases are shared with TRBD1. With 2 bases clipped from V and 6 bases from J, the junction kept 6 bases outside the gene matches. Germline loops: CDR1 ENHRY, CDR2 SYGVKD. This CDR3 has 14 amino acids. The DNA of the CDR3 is TGTGCCATCAGTGAGGCCGGGACAGCGGATGGCTACACCTTC. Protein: CAISEAGTADGYTF.

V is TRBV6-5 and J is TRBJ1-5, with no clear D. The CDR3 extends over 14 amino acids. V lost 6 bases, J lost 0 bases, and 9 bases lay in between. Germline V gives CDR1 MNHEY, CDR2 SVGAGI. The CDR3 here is CASSSYHSNQPQHF. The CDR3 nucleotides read TGTGCCAGCAGCTCCTATCATAGCAATCAGCCCCAGCATTTT.